These T cell receptor beta chains were read from a single sample in a study of cytomegalovirus exposure and HLA in healthy donors. Some clones are missing from TCRdb's copy, which holds only in-frame ones; the method was immunoSEQ multiplex PCR. The sample yields around 160,000 clones, about three quarters seen once. Sequenced input: PBMCs. The receptor source for this set is a woman between 35 and 50 years old in good health and CMV-seropositive. The CDR3 runs from the conserved cysteine through the conserved F or W. The order of the fields is CDR3 DNA, CDR3 protein, J gene, V gene, clone size, D gene. D genes are given only for firm matches. Size values are once, few and many counts, or a class for expanded clones, and some rows have none.

CDR3 DNA: TGTGCCATCAGTGAAGAAAGGGGGCGAACTGAAGCTTTCTTT; CDR3 protein: CAISEERGRTEAFF; J gene: TRBJ1-1; V gene: TRBV10-3; clone size: NA; D gene: TRBD1
CDR3 DNA: TGTGCCAGCAGCGCCCGACTAGCGGGGTCGCACAATGAGCAGTTCTTC; CDR3 protein: CASSARLAGSHNEQFF; J gene: TRBJ2-1; V gene: TRBV9; clone size: few; D gene: TRBD2
CDR3 DNA: TGTGCCAGCAGCCAACCAGCGGGGGGGCATCGAACCGGGGAGCTGTTTTTT; CDR3 protein: CASSQPAGGHRTGELFF; J gene: TRBJ2-2; V gene: TRBV7-9; clone size: NA; D gene: TRBD2
CDR3 DNA: TGCGCCAGCAGCTTGGAATTCTCTAGGGGAGGGTTCTTC; CDR3 protein: CASSLEFSRGGFF; J gene: TRBJ2-1; V gene: TRBV5-1; clone size: NA; D gene: NA
CDR3 DNA: TGCGCCAGCAGCCGGGGACAGACAGCCGATACGCAGTATTTT; CDR3 protein: CASSRGQTADTQYF; J gene: TRBJ2-3; V gene: TRBV5-1; clone size: NA; D gene: TRBD1
CDR3 DNA: TGCGCCAGCAGCTTGGAATGGGCGTACGAGCAGTACTTC; CDR3 protein: CASSLEWAYEQYF; J gene: TRBJ2-7; V gene: TRBV5-1; clone size: NA; D gene: NA
CDR3 DNA: TGTGCCAGCAGCTTCCCCGAGGGTAGCAATGAGCAGTTCTTC; CDR3 protein: CASSFPEGSNEQFF; J gene: TRBJ2-1; V gene: TRBV7-9; clone size: NA; D gene: NA
CDR3 DNA: TGTGCCAGCGAGCCTGGGACAGGGCATCTCTATGGCTACACCTTC; CDR3 protein: CASEPGTGHLYGYTF; J gene: TRBJ1-2; V gene: TRBV25-1; clone size: NA; D gene: TRBD1
CDR3 DNA: TGCGCCAGCAGCCAAGAACCCAGCCGGGGACTTGCGTACCAAGAGACCCAGTACTTC; CDR3 protein: CASSQEPSRGLAYQETQYF; J gene: TRBJ2-5; V gene: TRBV4-3; clone size: NA; D gene: NA
CDR3 DNA: TGTGCCAGCAGCTTCGGGTATGGCGAGCAGTACTTC; CDR3 protein: CASSFGYGEQYF; J gene: TRBJ2-7; V gene: TRBV7-9; clone size: NA; D gene: NA
CDR3 DNA: TGTGCCAGCAGCTTAAAGGGGCCTAATGAGCAGTTCTTC; CDR3 protein: CASSLKGPNEQFF; J gene: TRBJ2-1; V gene: TRBV5-4; clone size: NA; D gene: NA
CDR3 DNA: TGTGCCATTGTACAGGAGAATACGCAGTATTTT; CDR3 protein: CAIVQENTQYF; J gene: TRBJ2-3; V gene: TRBV5-4; clone size: NA; D gene: NA
CDR3 DNA: TGTGCCAGCAGGCAGGGGGCAAACACTGAAGCTTTCTTT; CDR3 protein: CASRQGANTEAFF; J gene: TRBJ1-1; V gene: TRBV6-1; clone size: once; D gene: TRBD1
CDR3 DNA: TGTGCCAGCAGCCCCGCCGGGACAGGGCGGACTAGAGGGTACGAGCAGTACTTC; CDR3 protein: CASSPAGTGRTRGYEQYF; J gene: TRBJ2-7; V gene: TRBV5-4; clone size: NA; D gene: TRBD1
CDR3 DNA: TGCGCCAGCAGCCAAGATCCTGCAGGAAAGGCTGGCTACACCTTC; CDR3 protein: CASSQDPAGKAGYTF; J gene: TRBJ1-2; V gene: TRBV4-1; clone size: NA; D gene: NA
CDR3 DNA: TGCGCCAGCAGCTCCCCTCCGGATACGCAGTATTTT; CDR3 protein: CASSSPPDTQYF; J gene: TRBJ2-3; V gene: TRBV5-1; clone size: NA; D gene: NA
CDR3 DNA: TGTGCCAGCTCACGGACTAGCGGTAGCACAGATACGCAGTATTTT; CDR3 protein: CASSRTSGSTDTQYF; J gene: TRBJ2-3; V gene: TRBV18; clone size: NA; D gene: TRBD2
CDR3 DNA: TGTGCCAGCAGTTGGAGCGCGACAGGGGTGGGAGGCTACACCTTC; CDR3 protein: CASSWSATGVGGYTF; J gene: TRBJ1-2; V gene: TRBV27; clone size: NA; D gene: TRBD1
CDR3 DNA: TGTGCCAGCAGCTTAGGAGGAGGCGGGGGTGAGACCCAGTACTTC; CDR3 protein: CASSLGGGGGETQYF; J gene: TRBJ2-5; V gene: TRBV7-2; clone size: NA; D gene: TRBD2
CDR3 DNA: TGTGCCAGCAGCTTGAGGGGTCGCGGCTATGGCTACACCTTC; CDR3 protein: CASSLRGRGYGYTF; J gene: TRBJ1-2; V gene: TRBV5-6; clone size: NA; D gene: NA
CDR3 DNA: TGTGCCAGCACACAAACAGGGGGCCCTTACGAGCAGTACTTC; CDR3 protein: CASTQTGGPYEQYF; J gene: TRBJ2-7; V gene: TRBV6-5; clone size: few; D gene: TRBD1
CDR3 DNA: TGTGCCGGTTATACAGGGGGCACTGAAGCTTTCTTT; CDR3 protein: CAGYTGGTEAFF; J gene: TRBJ1-1; V gene: TRBV2; clone size: NA; D gene: TRBD1
CDR3 DNA: TGTGCCAGCAGTTTCCGGACAGGGGGCGACGTTGAGACCCAGTACTTC; CDR3 protein: CASSFRTGGDVETQYF; J gene: TRBJ2-5; V gene: TRBV28; clone size: NA; D gene: TRBD1
CDR3 DNA: TGTGCCAGCAGTGAAGGCGGGGGAGCCTACGAGCAGTACTTC; CDR3 protein: CASSEGGGAYEQYF; J gene: TRBJ2-7; V gene: TRBV25-1; clone size: NA; D gene: TRBD2
CDR3 DNA: TGTGCCAGCAGATTCCTGACAGGGGGCATGGAGACCCAGTACTTC; CDR3 protein: CASRFLTGGMETQYF; J gene: TRBJ2-5; V gene: TRBV6-1; clone size: once; D gene: TRBD1
CDR3 DNA: TGTGCCAGCAGTGGCCGGACAGGGGATTACGAGCAGTACTTC; CDR3 protein: CASSGRTGDYEQYF; J gene: TRBJ2-7; V gene: TRBV6-1; clone size: once; D gene: TRBD1
CDR3 DNA: TGCGCCAGCAGTCCAGGGGTACCCGGGGAGCTGTTTTTT; CDR3 protein: CASSPGVPGELFF; J gene: TRBJ2-2; V gene: TRBV10-1; clone size: NA; D gene: NA
CDR3 DNA: TGTGCCAGCAGTCCAGGACTAGTTGGGGCCAACGTCCTGACTTTC; CDR3 protein: CASSPGLVGANVLTF; J gene: TRBJ2-6; V gene: TRBV27; clone size: once; D gene: TRBD2
CDR3 DNA: TGTGCCAGCAGCCCAACTTTCGGCGGGAGCCTGTACGAGCAGTACTTC; CDR3 protein: CASSPTFGGSLYEQYF; J gene: TRBJ2-7; V gene: TRBV5-4; clone size: NA; D gene: TRBD2
CDR3 DNA: TGTGCCAGCAGCGTAGCTGGCGGGGAGGTAGATACGCAGTATTTT; CDR3 protein: CASSVAGGEVDTQYF; J gene: TRBJ2-3; V gene: TRBV9; clone size: NA; D gene: NA
CDR3 DNA: TGTGCCAGCAGCACTCCCGGGACAGGGGTTAATTCACCCCTCCACTTT; CDR3 protein: CASSTPGTGVNSPLHF; J gene: TRBJ1-6; V gene: TRBV28; clone size: NA; D gene: TRBD1
CDR3 DNA: TGCGCCAGCAGCTTGGCCGTCTCCTACGAGCAGTACTTC; CDR3 protein: CASSLAVSYEQYF; J gene: TRBJ2-7; V gene: TRBV5-1; clone size: NA; D gene: NA